These T cell receptor beta chains were read from a single sample in a study of blood T cell repertoires in COVID-19. Method: immunoSEQ multiplex PCR; TCRdb's copy keeps in-frame clones and lacks some. The sample shows 150,000 or so clones, approximately 88% of them seen only once. The sample taken for sequencing was peripheral blood. These receptors all stem from a man aged 45-65 years with acute or convalescent COVID-19. CDR3s include the opening cysteine and the closing phenylalanine or tryptophan. D genes are given only for firm matches. Some rows have no size entry. The others give once, few or many, or a class for an expanded clone.

clone_size j_call d_call v_call cdr3_aa cdr3_nt
. TRBJ2-5 TRBD2 TRBV18 CASSSGLAGETQYF TGTGCCAGCTCATCGGGACTAGCGGGAGAGACCCAGTACTTC
. TRBJ2-1 . TRBV7-2 CASSTQGNEQFF TGTGCCAGCAGCACACAGGGAAATGAGCAGTTCTTC
. TRBJ2-1 . TRBV4-1 CASSQDPPSSYNEQFF TGCGCCAGCAGCCAAGATCCACCCAGCTCCTACAATGAGCAGTTCTTC
. TRBJ1-6 . TRBV7-2 CASSYQGGGPAGHF TGTGCCAGCAGCTATCAAGGGGGGGGCCCTGCGGGGCACTTT
. TRBJ2-3 . TRBV24-1 CATSDLQGADTQYF TGTGCCACCAGTGACCTACAGGGCGCAGATACGCAGTATTTT
. TRBJ2-7 . TRBV27 CASSGYRASAHEQYF TGTGCCAGCAGTGGATACAGGGCGTCGGCGCACGAGCAGTACTTC
. TRBJ1-1 . TRBV18 CASSMGSLEAFF TGTGCCAGCTCAATGGGCAGCCTTGAAGCTTTCTTT
. TRBJ1-2 TRBD1 TRBV5-1 CASSQDRGSWGYTF TGCGCCAGCAGCCAGGACAGGGGGTCTTGGGGCTACACCTTC
. TRBJ1-5 . TRBV6-6 CASSYSGHQSQPQHF TGTGCCAGCAGTTACTCGGGACACCAGAGTCAGCCCCAGCATTTT
. TRBJ1-5 . TRBV10-3 CAIRGNFNQPQHF TGTGCCATTAGAGGAAATTTCAATCAGCCCCAGCATTTT
. TRBJ2-7 . TRBV28 CASSNWGLFSYEQYF TGTGCCAGCTCCAACTGGGGGCTTTTCTCCTACGAGCAGTACTTC
. TRBJ1-2 TRBD1 TRBV7-9 CASSLGGLGRQGANRGYTF TGTGCCAGCAGCTTAGGAGGTTTGGGGCGTCAGGGGGCCAATCGTGGCTACACCTTC
. TRBJ2-1 . TRBV28 CASSFLGGGGSYNEQFF TGTGCCAGCAGTTTTCTGGGCGGCGGAGGGTCCTACAATGAGCAGTTCTTC
. TRBJ1-2 . TRBV2 CASSEVPGIGYGYTF TGTGCCAGCAGTGAAGTCCCAGGGATAGGGTATGGCTACACCTTC
. TRBJ1-1 . TRBV10-3 CAIAKDTMNTEAFF TGTGCCATCGCCAAGGACACAATGAACACTGAAGCTTTCTTT
few TRBJ1-1 TRBD1 TRBV5-1 CASSLGSGTAMNTEAFF TGCGCCAGCAGCTTGGGGTCCGGGACAGCCATGAACACTGAAGCTTTCTTT
. TRBJ1-5 . TRBV28 CASTDLRGNQPQHF TGTGCCAGCACGGATTTGCGGGGGAATCAGCCCCAGCATTTT
once TRBJ1-2 . TRBV3-1/TRBV3-2 CASSQVRAYGYTF TGTGCCAGCAGCCAAGTGAGGGCGTATGGCTACACCTTC
. TRBJ2-1 . TRBV28 CASGRGSDEQFF TGTGCCAGCGGCCGGGGAAGTGATGAGCAGTTCTTC
. TRBJ1-5 . TRBV28 CASSLLQGKGPQHF TGTGCCAGCAGTTTATTACAGGGTAAGGGGCCCCAGCATTTT
. TRBJ1-6 TRBD1 TRBV6-5 CASRRWDRSPLHF TGTGCCAGCAGACGCTGGGACAGATCACCCCTCCACTTT
. TRBJ1-5 . TRBV19 CASSPTGNSNQPQHF TGTGCCAGTAGCCCTACAGGGAATAGCAATCAGCCCCAGCATTTT
. TRBJ1-1 . TRBV5-1 CASSMIPGATEAFF TGCGCCAGCAGTATGATCCCAGGGGCCACTGAAGCTTTCTTT
. TRBJ2-2 TRBD2 TRBV7-3 CASSSTAGAPGELFF TGTGCCAGCAGCTCCACAGCGGGGGCCCCTGGGGAGCTGTTTTTT
. TRBJ1-1 . TRBV6-5 CASSYYMNTEAFF TGTGCCAGCAGTTATTACATGAACACTGAAGCTTTCTTT
. TRBJ2-1 . TRBV29-1 CSVGSNEQFF TGCAGCGTGGGGAGCAATGAGCAGTTCTTC
. TRBJ2-7 TRBD1 TRBV28 CASGGGQAIYEQYF TGTGCCAGCGGAGGCGGACAGGCGATCTACGAGCAGTACTTC
. TRBJ1-5 . TRBV12-1 CASSPEHVLTGGIFSGNQPQHF TGTGCCAGCAGCCCGGAACACGTTCTCACAGGGGGAATTTTCAGTGGCAATCAGCCCCAGCATTTT
. TRBJ2-1 TRBD2 TRBV19 CAKGSPTSGINNEQFF TGTGCCAAGGGCAGCCCAACTAGCGGGATCAACAATGAGCAGTTCTTC
. TRBJ1-5 . TRBV5-1 CASSLGQGSNQPQHF TGCGCCAGCAGCTTGGGGCAGGGAAGCAATCAGCCCCAGCATTTT
. TRBJ2-3 . TRBV7-2 CASSLYRSTDTQYF TGTGCCAGCAGCTTGTACAGGAGCACAGATACGCAGTATTTT
. TRBJ1-1 . TRBV10-2 CASSTGTEAFF TGCGCCAGCAGCACCGGGACAGAAGCTTTCTTT
few TRBJ1-5 . TRBV18 CASSPGRSNQPQHF TGTGCCAGCTCACCAGGGAGGAGCAATCAGCCCCAGCATTTT
. TRBJ2-2 TRBD2 TRBV12-3/TRBV12-4 CASSRGGLGELFF TGTGCCAGCAGCCGGGGGGGCCTCGGGGAGCTGTTTTTT
. TRBJ1-2 . TRBV15 CATGEVGEGYGYTF TGTGCCACGGGGGAGGTCGGGGAAGGCTATGGCTACACCTTC
. TRBJ1-6 TRBD1 TRBV9 CASSPRTGRNSPLHF TGTGCCAGCAGCCCCCGGACAGGGAGGAATTCACCCCTCCACTTT
once TRBJ2-1 TRBD2 TRBV6-5 CASSTSGRASDEQFF TGTGCCAGCAGTACGAGCGGGAGGGCCTCCGATGAGCAGTTCTTC
. TRBJ1-5 . TRBV19 CASSPQQGNQPQHF TGTGCCAGTAGTCCCCAACAGGGAAATCAGCCCCAGCATTTT
few TRBJ1-5 . TRBV28 CASSVPGHSNQPQHF TGTGCCAGCAGTGTGCCAGGACACTCCAATCAGCCCCAGCATTTT
. TRBJ1-1 . TRBV28 CASSPSGVRTEAFF TGTGCCAGCAGTCCCTCAGGGGTAAGGACTGAAGCTTTCTTT
. TRBJ1-1 TRBD1 TRBV18 CASSWTGSYATEAFF TGTGCCAGCTCGTGGACAGGGTCATATGCCACTGAAGCTTTCTTT
once TRBJ2-7 TRBD1 TRBV5-6 CASSSGTGAYEQYF TGTGCCAGCAGCTCCGGGACAGGGGCCTACGAGCAGTACTTC
. TRBJ2-2 TRBD2 TRBV5-1 CASSVRLAENTGELFF TGCGCCAGCAGCGTTCGACTAGCCGAGAACACCGGGGAGCTGTTTTTT
. TRBJ1-1 TRBD1 TRBV28 CASRRRDRLMGTEAFF TGTGCCAGCAGGCGAAGGGACAGACTAATGGGCACTGAAGCTTTCTTT
. TRBJ2-5 TRBD2 TRBV19 CASSIQGGGGETQYF TGTGCCAGTAGTATCCAAGGTGGGGGAGGGGAGACCCAGTACTTC
. TRBJ1-3 TRBD1 TRBV23-1 CASSQCTGQGKSGAGNTIYF TGCGCCAGCAGTCAATGTACGGGACAGGGGAAGAGTGGGGCCGGAAACACCATATATTTT
. TRBJ2-2 TRBD2 TRBV6-5 CASSYGLANGELFF TGTGCCAGCAGTTACGGACTAGCTAACGGGGAGCTGTTTTTT
once TRBJ2-5 . TRBV6-6 CASSYSGQGGETQYF TGTGCCAGCAGTTACTCGGGCCAGGGTGGGGAGACCCAGTACTTC
. TRBJ2-1 TRBD2 TRBV28 CASSLTSHTMRQFF TGTGCCAGCAGTTTGACTAGCCATACAATGAGGCAGTTCTTC
once TRBJ1-2 . TRBV11-2 CASSLVPIPILTLYGYTF TGTGCCAGCAGCTTAGTACCCATCCCTATCCTGACACTCTATGGCTACACCTTC
. TRBJ2-3 TRBD2 TRBV10-3 CAISESGGVDTQYF TGTGCCATCAGTGAGTCGGGAGGGGTAGATACGCAGTATTTT
. TRBJ2-5 . TRBV5-1 CASSLQGREETQYF TGCGCCAGCAGCTTGCAGGGAAGGGAAGAGACCCAGTACTTC
few TRBJ1-2 TRBD1 TRBV28 CASGDLDRAIYGYTF TGTGCCAGCGGGGATTTGGACAGGGCCATTTATGGCTACACCTTC
. TRBJ2-7 . TRBV7-9 CASSSSSTFNNYEQYF TGTGCCAGCAGCTCTTCCTCTACCTTCAATAACTACGAGCAGTACTTC
. TRBJ2-1 . TRBV7-8 CASSRAVSSYNEQFF TGTGCCAGCAGCCGAGCGGTCAGCTCCTACAATGAGCAGTTCTTC
. TRBJ1-5 . TRBV19 CASSISLLPFRNQPQHF TGTGCCAGTAGTATATCCCTCCTTCCCTTCCGCAATCAGCCCCAGCATTTT
. TRBJ1-1 TRBD1 TRBV5-1 CASSPPRTGKVMNTEAFF TGCGCCAGCAGCCCCCCACGGACAGGGAAGGTTATGAACACTGAAGCTTTCTTT
. TRBJ1-1 . TRBV3-1/TRBV3-2 CASSQFWGVNTEAFF TGTGCCAGCAGCCAATTCTGGGGCGTGAACACTGAAGCTTTCTTT
. TRBJ1-4 . TRBV28 CATRGSDSRYEKLFF TGTGCCACAAGAGGCTCCGACAGCCGCTATGAAAAACTGTTTTTT
. TRBJ1-2 TRBD1 TRBV19 CASSSSDRGKTYGYTF TGTGCCAGTAGTTCCTCGGACAGGGGGAAAACATATGGCTACACCTTC